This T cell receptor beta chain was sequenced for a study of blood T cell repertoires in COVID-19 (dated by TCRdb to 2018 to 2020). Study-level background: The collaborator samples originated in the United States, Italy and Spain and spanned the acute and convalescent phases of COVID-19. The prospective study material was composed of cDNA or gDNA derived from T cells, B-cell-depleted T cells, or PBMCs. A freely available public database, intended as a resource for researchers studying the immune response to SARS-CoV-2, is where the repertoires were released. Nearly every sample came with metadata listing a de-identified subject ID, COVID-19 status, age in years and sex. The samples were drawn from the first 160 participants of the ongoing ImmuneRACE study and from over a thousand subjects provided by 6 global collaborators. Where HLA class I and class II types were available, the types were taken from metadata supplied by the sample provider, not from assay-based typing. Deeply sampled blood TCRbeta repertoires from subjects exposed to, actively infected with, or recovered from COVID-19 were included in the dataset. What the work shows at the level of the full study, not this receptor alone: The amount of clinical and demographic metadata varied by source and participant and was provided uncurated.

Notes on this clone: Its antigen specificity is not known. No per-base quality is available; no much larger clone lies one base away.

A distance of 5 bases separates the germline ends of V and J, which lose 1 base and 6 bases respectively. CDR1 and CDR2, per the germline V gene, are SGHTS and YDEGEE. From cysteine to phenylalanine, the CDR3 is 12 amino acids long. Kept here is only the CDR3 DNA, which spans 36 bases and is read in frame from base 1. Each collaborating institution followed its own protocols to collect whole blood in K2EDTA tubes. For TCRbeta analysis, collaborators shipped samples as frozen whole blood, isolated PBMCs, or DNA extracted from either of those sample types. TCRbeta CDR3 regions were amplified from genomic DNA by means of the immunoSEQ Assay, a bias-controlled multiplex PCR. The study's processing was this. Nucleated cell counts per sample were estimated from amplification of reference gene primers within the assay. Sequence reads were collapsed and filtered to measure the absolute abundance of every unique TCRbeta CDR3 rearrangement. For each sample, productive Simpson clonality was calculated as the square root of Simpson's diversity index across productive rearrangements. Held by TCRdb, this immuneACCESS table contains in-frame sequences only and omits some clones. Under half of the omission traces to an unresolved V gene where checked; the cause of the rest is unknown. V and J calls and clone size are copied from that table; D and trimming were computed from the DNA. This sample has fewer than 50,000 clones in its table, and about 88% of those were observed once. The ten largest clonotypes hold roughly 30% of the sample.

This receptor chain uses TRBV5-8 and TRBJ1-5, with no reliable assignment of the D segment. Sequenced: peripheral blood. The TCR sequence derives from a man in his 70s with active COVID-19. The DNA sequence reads TGTGCCAGCAGCTTGTTCGTTCAGCCCCAGCATTTT. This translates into CASSLFVQPQHF. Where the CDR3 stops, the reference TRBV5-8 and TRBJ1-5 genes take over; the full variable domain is EAGVTQSPTHLIKTRGQQATLRCSPISGHTSVYWYQQALGLGLQFLLWYDEGEERNRGNFPPRFSGRQFPNYSSELNVNALELEDSALYLCASSLFVQPQHFGDGTRLSIL.